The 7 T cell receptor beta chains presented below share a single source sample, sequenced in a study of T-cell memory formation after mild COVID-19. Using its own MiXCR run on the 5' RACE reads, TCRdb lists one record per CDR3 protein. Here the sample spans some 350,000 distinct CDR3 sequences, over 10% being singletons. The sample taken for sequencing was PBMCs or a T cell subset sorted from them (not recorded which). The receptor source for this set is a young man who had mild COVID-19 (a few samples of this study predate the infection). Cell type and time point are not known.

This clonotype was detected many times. The CDR3 sequence: CASTLVGAIYNEQFF. For the CDR3, the DNA is TGTGCCAGCACGTTAGTAGGGGCCATATACAATGAGCAGTTCTTC. The J gene is TRBJ2-1, the V gene TRBV7-2; D possibly corresponds to TRBD1 (5 bases). This CDR3 region has 15 residues. The ends were cut back, 7 bases at V and 4 bases at J, with 17 bases in the middle. Germline-derived CDR1 and CDR2 are SGHTA and FQGNSA.

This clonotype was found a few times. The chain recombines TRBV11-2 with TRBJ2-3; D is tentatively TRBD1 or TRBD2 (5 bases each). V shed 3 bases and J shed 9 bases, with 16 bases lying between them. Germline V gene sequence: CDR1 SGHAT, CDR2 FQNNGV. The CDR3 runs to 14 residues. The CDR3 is CASSFAWDPRTQYF. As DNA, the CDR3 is TGTGCCAGCAGCTTCGCTTGGGACCCCCGGACGCAGTATTTT.

Written as DNA, the CDR3 is TGTGCCAGCAGTGAAGTTGCGGATGGCTACACCTTC. Its protein product is CASSEVADGYTF. The chain couples TRBV6-1 to TRBJ1-2; D gene uncertain. CDR3 length equals 12 residues. Germline V gives CDR1 MNHNS, CDR2 SASEGT. Deletions cut 1 base from V and 6 bases from J, with 6 bases between.

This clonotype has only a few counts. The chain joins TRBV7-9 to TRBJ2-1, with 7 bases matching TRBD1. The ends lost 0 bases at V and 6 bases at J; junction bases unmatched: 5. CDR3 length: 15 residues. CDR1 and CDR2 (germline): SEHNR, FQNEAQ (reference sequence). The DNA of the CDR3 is TGTGCCAGCAGCTTAGCGGGGACAGCATTCAATGAGCAGTTCTTC. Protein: CASSLAGTAFNEQFF.

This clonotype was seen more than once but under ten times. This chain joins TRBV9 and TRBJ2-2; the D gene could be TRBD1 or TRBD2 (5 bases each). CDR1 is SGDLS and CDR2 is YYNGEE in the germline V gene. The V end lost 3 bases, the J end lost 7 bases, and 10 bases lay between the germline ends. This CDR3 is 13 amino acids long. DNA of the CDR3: TGTGCCAGCAGCGCCTGGGACCACGGGGAGCTGTTTTTT. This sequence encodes CASSAWDHGELFF.

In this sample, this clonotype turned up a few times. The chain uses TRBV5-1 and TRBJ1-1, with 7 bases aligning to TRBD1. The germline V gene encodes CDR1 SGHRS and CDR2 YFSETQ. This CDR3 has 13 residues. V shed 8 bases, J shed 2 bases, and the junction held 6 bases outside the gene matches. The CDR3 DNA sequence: TGCGCCAGTCGCGGACAGGTTAACACTGAAGCTTTCTTT. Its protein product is CASRGQVNTEAFF.

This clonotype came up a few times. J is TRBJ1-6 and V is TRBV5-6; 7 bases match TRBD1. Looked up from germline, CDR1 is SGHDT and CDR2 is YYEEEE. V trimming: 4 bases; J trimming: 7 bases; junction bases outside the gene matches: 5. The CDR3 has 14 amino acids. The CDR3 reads CASSIGQANSPLHF. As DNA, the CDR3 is TGTGCCAGCAGCATCGGACAGGCAAATTCACCCCTCCACTTT.